This T cell receptor (beta chain) was retrieved from a study of blood T cell repertoires in COVID-19. Study-level background: Samples came from the United States, Italy and Spain, spanning acute and convalescent COVID-19.

In the original analysis: Amplified reference gene primers provided the basis for estimating nucleated cell counts. Sequencing used immunoSEQ multiplex PCR; TCRdb keeps in-frame clones, though not all of them. The DNA was the basis for D and trimming; V, J and clone size are from that table. The sample yields over 30,000 clones, about 90% seen once. V dropped 3 bases and J dropped 4; count of bases not matched to a gene: 2. Germline V gives CDR1 SGHTA, CDR2 FQGNSA. The CDR3 length is 13 residues. The material sequenced was peripheral blood. V usage is TRBV7-2 and J usage is TRBJ1-2, with 7 bases identical to TRBD1. The receptor's source is a man aged 65-85 years with active or convalescent COVID-19. The DNA of the CDR3 is TGTGCCAGCAGCTTCGGGACAGTCTATGGCTACACCTTC. It is translated as CASSFGTVYGYTF. The full variable domain, completed using reference TRBV7-2 and TRBJ1-2, is GAGVSQSPSNKVTEKGKDVELRCDPISGHTALYWYRQSLGQGLEFLIYFQGNSAPDKSGLPSDRFSAERTGGSVSTLTIQRTQQEDSAVYLCASSFGTVYGYTFGSGTRLTVV.